The clone carrying this T cell receptor beta chain was detected a few times. Its matching antigen is unknown. The data were obtained in a study of T cell repertoires in cytomegalovirus infection. TCRdb itself ran the reads through MiXCR, one entry per CDR3 protein. Of 150,000 to 200,000 distinct CDR3 sequences detected, 28% appear once; the ten largest clones hold 30% to 35%. Regarding the study as a whole: It was HLA-C-restricted CMV-specific TCR beta clonotypes that dominated the response ex vivo. CMV carriers with the relevant HLA were identified by cumulative public TCR beta family frequency.

CDR1 SGHVS and CDR2 FQNEAQ come from the germline V gene. This CDR3 has 15 residues. With 5 bases clipped from V and 0 bases from J, the junction kept 7 bases outside the gene matches. The sample comprised PBMCs. This clonotype was sampled from a human donor in good health (CMV status not recorded). Some clones in this sample may be carry-over from other donors' samples. The rearrangement uses TRBV7-8 and TRBJ2-7; TRBD1 agrees at 7 bases. The CDR3 here is CASSPVGQASYEQYF. The CDR3 DNA sequence: TGTGCCAGCAGCCCCGTCGGACAGGCCTCCTACGAGCAGTACTTC.